These 25 T cell receptor beta chains came from one sample sequenced in a study of shared clonotypes between healthy human individuals. Some clones are missing from TCRdb's copy, which holds only in-frame ones; the method was immunoSEQ multiplex PCR. In the table there are fewer than 130,000 clones, roughly 70% of which are singletons. Sequenced: memory CD8+ T cells sorted from blood. Subset noted: CD45RO+ cells pooled with CCR7-negative TemRA cells. The source of these receptors is a woman aged 25-40 years in good health.

This clone was seen just once. The genes are TRBV25-1 and TRBJ2-2, with D possibly TRBD2 on 5 matching bases. This CDR3 comprises 14 residues. CDR1 and CDR2 from the germline V gene are MGHDK and SYGVNS. Trimming removed 8 bases at V and 3 bases at J, with 13 bases between. The CDR3, as DNA: TGTGCCAGCCTTGAGGGTCTGGACACCGGGGAGCTGTTTTTT. The encoded protein is CASLEGLDTGELFF.

This clone was observed at least ten times. The rearrangement uses TRBV28 and TRBJ2-6, with no clear D. Germline assignment: CDR1 MDHEN and CDR2 SYDVKM. This CDR3 is 15 amino acids long. V was pared by 2 bases and J by 1 base, with 6 bases between. This CDR3 reads CASSLVVSGANVLTF. DNA of the CDR3: TGTGCCAGCAGTTTAGTGGTTTCTGGGGCCAACGTCCTGACTTTC.

V is TRBV2 and J is TRBJ2-6; unclear D gene. The CDR3 is made up of 16 amino acids. Germline loops: CDR1 SNHLY, CDR2 FYNNEI. V dropped 6 bases and J dropped 0 bases, with 12 bases sitting between them. Here the CDR3 reads CASSRMVVSGANVLTF. CDR3 nucleotides: TGTGCCAGCAGCCGAATGGTAGTCTCTGGGGCCAACGTCCTGACTTTC. Using reference TRBV2 and TRBJ2-6 for the parts outside the CDR3, the full variable domain is EPEVTQTPSHQVTQMGQEVILRCVPISNHLYFYWYRQILGQKVEFLVSFYNNEISEKSEIFDDQFSVERPDGSNFTLKIRSTKLEDSAMYFCASSRMVVSGANVLTFGAGSRLTVL.

This chain connects TRBV28 to TRBJ2-7; no firm D call. CDR1 is MDHEN, CDR2 SYDVKM, per germline. CDR3 length: 15 amino acids. Trimming pared 4 bases from V and 2 bases from J, leaving 15 bases between. CDR3 coding DNA: TGTGCCAGCAGTTCTACGCGACTGGTTACCTACGAGCAGTACTTC. Protein: CASSSTRLVTYEQYF.

The chain couples TRBV25-1 to TRBJ2-3; D gene unclear. This CDR3 has 16 amino acids. CDR1 MGHDK and CDR2 SYGVNS come from the germline V gene. V lost 2 bases and J lost 2, with 14 bases in between. CDR3 residues: CASSEREIEVTDTQYF. In DNA form, the CDR3 reads TGTGCCAGCAGTGAACGAGAAATTGAAGTCACAGATACGCAGTATTTT.

The chain employs TRBV15 and TRBJ2-3, with D perhaps matching TRBD1 (5 bases). This CDR3 has 15 residues. V shed 0 bases and J shed 1 base, with 8 bases lying between them. Germline V gives CDR1 LNHNV, CDR2 YYDKDF (reference sequence). The CDR3 DNA sequence: TGTGCCACCAGCAGAGAGGGGCAGGGCACAGATACGCAGTATTTT. It yields the protein CATSREGQGTDTQYF.

The chain recombines TRBV11-2 with TRBJ2-6; no reliable D call. CDR3 length: 16 amino acids. The V end was cut by 1 base, the J end by 0 bases, with 7 bases between. Looked up from germline, CDR1 is SGHAT and CDR2 is FQNNGV. In nucleotides, the CDR3 is TGTGCCAGCAGCTTAGTACAGACCTCTGGGGCCAACGTCCTGACTTTC. Protein sequence: CASSLVQTSGANVLTF.

This clone was observed many times. This chain uses TRBV27 with TRBJ2-4; TRBD2 agrees at 7 bases. Germline values: CDR1 MNHEY, CDR2 SMNVEV (reference sequence). The length of the CDR3 is 13 residues. J gave up 5 bases and V 4 bases, and 2 bases lay outside the gene matches. The CDR3 sequence: CASSSLAQNIQYF. The DNA of the CDR3 is TGTGCCAGCAGTTCACTAGCGCAAAACATTCAGTACTTC.

As to this clone: At one end, the junction sequence differs from germline, possibly due to a read error. As DNA, the CDR3 is TGTGCCAGCAGTGAAGCGGACGGGAGTGTCACCGGGGAGCTGTTTTTT. Its protein is CASSEADGSVTGELFF. The chain combines TRBV10-3 with TRBJ2-2, with D possibly TRBD2 on 6 matching bases. Per the germline V gene, CDR1 is ENHRY and CDR2 is SYGVKD. This CDR3 region has 16 residues.

This clone was detected many times. The rearrangement links TRBV19 to TRBJ2-6, with D possibly being TRBD1 (5 bases). CDR1 is LNHDA and CDR2 is SQIVND in the germline V gene (reference sequence). This CDR3 spans 16 amino acids. V lost 3 bases to trimming and J lost 4 bases, with 13 bases between them. This CDR3 is CASSMSAGSGANVLTF. DNA for the CDR3: TGTGCCAGTAGTATGTCGGCAGGGTCGGGGGCCAACGTCCTGACTTTC.

This sequence joins TRBV5-1 and TRBJ1-1; no clear D. Trimming stripped 4 bases from V and 0 bases from J, with 7 bases between. The CDR3 totals 13 residues. Germline V gives CDR1 SGHRS, CDR2 YFSETQ. The CDR3 reads CASSRELNTEAFF. The CDR3, as DNA: TGCGCCAGCAGCCGGGAGCTGAACACTGAAGCTTTCTTT. Using reference TRBV5-1 and TRBJ1-1 for the parts outside the CDR3, the full variable domain is KAGVTQTPRYLIKTRGQQVTLSCSPISGHRSVSWYQQTPGQGLQFLFEYFSETQRNKGNFPGRFSGRQFSNSRSEMNVSTLELGDSALYLCASSRELNTEAFFGQGTRLTVV.

V gene TRBV4-1 combines with J gene TRBJ1-1; D remains unclear. Germline CDR1 reads MGHRA; CDR2 reads YSYEKL. The CDR3 runs to 13 residues. The ends were cut back, 1 base at V and 1 base at J, with 4 bases in the middle. CDR3 sequence reads: CASSQGQNTEAFF. In DNA, the CDR3 is TGCGCCAGCAGCCAAGGACAGAACACTGAAGCTTTCTTT.

The V gene is TRBV4-1, the J gene TRBJ2-7; the match to TRBD1 covers 8 bases. The ends lost 2 bases at V and 2 bases at J; junction bases unmatched: 2. Germline V gene sequence: CDR1 MGHRA, CDR2 YSYEKL. The CDR3 covers 14 residues. The CDR3: CASSQQDRAYEQYF. The CDR3 nucleotides read TGCGCCAGCAGCCAACAGGACAGGGCCTACGAGCAGTACTTC.

On this clone: At the DNA level, this CDR3 is encoded by other sequences in the same sample as well. J is TRBJ1-4 and V is TRBV28; D unresolved. From germline, CDR1 is MDHEN and CDR2 SYDVKM. The CDR3 runs to 12 residues. V was trimmed by 4 bases and J by 10 bases, leaving 10 bases between them. This CDR3 is CASSSTAAKLFF. CDR3 nucleotides: TGTGCCAGCAGTTCGACCGCTGCAAAACTGTTTTTT.

The genes are TRBV9 and TRBJ2-7; 13 nucleotides align to TRBD2. The CDR3 consists of 15 residues. CDR1 SGDLS and CDR2 YYNGEE come from the germline V gene. V lost 5 bases, J lost 3 bases, and 5 bases stayed unmatched. This chain's CDR3 is CASRPGLAGRYEQYF. CDR3 in DNA: TGTGCCAGCAGGCCGGGACTAGCGGGACGCTACGAGCAGTACTTC.

The rearrangement joins TRBV25-1 to TRBJ2-1; D unresolved. The CDR3 consists of 15 residues. Trimming left V 2 bases short and J 6 bases short, with 14 bases between. Per the germline V gene, CDR1 is MGHDK and CDR2 is SYGVNS. CDR3 DNA: TGTGCCAGCAGTGAACCCTCAGACAATGGCAATGAGCAGTTCTTC. It encodes CASSEPSDNGNEQFF. Full variable domain (missing parts from reference TRBV25-1 and TRBJ2-1): EADIYQTPRYLVIGTGKKITLECSQTMGHDKMYWYQQDPGMELHLIHYSYGVNSTEKGDLSSESTVSRIRTEHFPLTLESARPSHTSQYLCASSEPSDNGNEQFFGPGTRLTVL.

The rearrangement links TRBV27 to TRBJ1-2; the D gene is possibly TRBD1 (5 bases). Germline V gene sequence: CDR1 MNHEY, CDR2 SMNVEV (reference sequence). The CDR3 spans 13 residues. V was cut by 3 bases and J by 8 bases, with 13 bases left in between. This CDR3 reads CASSFGGAHGYTF. In nucleotides, the CDR3 is TGTGCCAGCAGTTTTGGTGGGGCGCACGGCTACACCTTC.

In this sample, this clone turned up a few times. The chain combines TRBV6-1 with TRBJ2-1; 7 nucleotides match TRBD1. Germline values: CDR1 MNHNS, CDR2 SASEGT. The CDR3 is made up of 15 amino acids. The trim removed 3 bases at V and 9 bases at J, leaving 11 bases unmatched. The chain's CDR3 is CASSEGSGTAVEQFF. The CDR3 nucleotides are TGTGCCAGCAGTGAGGGATCCGGGACAGCGGTTGAGCAGTTCTTC.

CDR3 in DNA: TGTGCCAGCAGTGTACAGGGGCGGCAAACCTACGAGCAGTACTTC. Protein sequence: CASSVQGRQTYEQYF. The rearrangement links TRBV25-1 to TRBJ2-5; 7 positions agree with TRBD1. The end of the DNA aligns better with TRBJ2-7, so the J call may be wrong. Germline CDR1 MGHDK, CDR2 SYGVNS. The CDR3 contains 15 residues.

The J gene is TRBJ2-3, the V gene TRBV19; tentatively, D is TRBD2 (6 bases). Trimming shortened V by 5 bases and J by 4 bases, and 13 bases separated the two germline ends. This CDR3 contains 14 residues. CDR1 is LNHDA and CDR2 is SQIVND in the germline V gene (reference sequence). CDR3 region: CASSHGRESDTQYF. Here the CDR3 DNA reads TGTGCCAGTAGTCATGGGCGGGAATCAGATACGCAGTATTTT. The entire variable domain, with the rest obtained from reference TRBV19 and TRBJ2-3, is as follows: DGGITQSPKYLFRKEGQNVTLSCEQNLNHDAMYWYRQDPGQGLRLIYYSQIVNDFQKGDIAEGYSVSREKKESFPLTVTSAQKNPTAFYLCASSHGRESDTQYFGPGTRLTVL.

The V call is TRBV5-1, the J call TRBJ1-4; 10 bases fit TRBD1. This CDR3 spans 15 amino acids. The V gene's germline CDR1 is SGHRS and CDR2 YFSETQ. Trimming cost V 2 bases and J 8 bases; bases outside gene matches: 6. The CDR3 DNA follows: TGCGCCAGCAGCTTCGGGACAGGGGACTCCGAAAAACTGTTTTTT. This sequence encodes CASSFGTGDSEKLFF.

The chain employs TRBV5-4 and TRBJ2-3; no reliable D call. Germline V gene lookup returns CDR1 SGHNT and CDR2 YYREEE (reference sequence). V lost 4 bases to trimming and J lost 2 bases, with 11 bases between them. CDR3 length: 14 residues. The CDR3 here is CASSPDPNTDTQYF. The DNA of the CDR3 is TGTGCCAGCAGCCCCGACCCCAACACAGATACGCAGTATTTT.

The sample holds a few counts of this clone. The gene calls are TRBV6-5 and TRBJ1-1; D remains unclear. The germline gives CDR1 MNHEY, CDR2 SVGAGI. V lost 1 base, J lost 4 bases, and 7 bases lay in between. The CDR3 consists of 13 residues. CDR3 region: CASSYWVGTEAFF. CDR3 sequence (DNA): TGTGCCAGCAGTTACTGGGTGGGCACTGAAGCTTTCTTT.

The rearrangement uses TRBV4-1 and TRBJ2-7, with D tentatively TRBD1 (7 bases). The V end was cut by 4 bases, the J end by 4 bases, with 20 bases between. Germline CDR1 and CDR2: MGHRA and YSYEKL. The CDR3 has 16 amino acids. CDR3 in DNA: TGCGCCAGCAGCCTGTTCGCGGGCAGGGGGACTTACGAGCAGTACTTC. Amino acid sequence: CASSLFAGRGTYEQYF.

The chain is built from TRBV4-1 and TRBJ1-2; D is perhaps TRBD1 (5 bases). This CDR3 region has 16 residues. V was clipped by 1 base and J by 9 bases, with 21 bases between them. CDR1 and CDR2 from the germline V gene are MGHRA and YSYEKL. This chain's CDR3 is CASSQVFLTAHSSYTF. DNA for the CDR3: TGCGCCAGCAGCCAAGTATTCCTGACAGCCCACTCAAGCTACACCTTC.